This TCR beta chain was recovered during a study of vaccination effects on CD4 cells after COVID-19. V gave up 3 bases and J gave up 0 bases, with 24 bases separating them. Germline lookup yields CDR1 ENHRY and CDR2 SYGVKD. The CDR3 has 20 amino acids. Produced via immunoSEQ multiplex PCR; TCRdb's table is partial and in-frame only. The repertoire consists of 26,000 or so clones, with approximately 72% occurring once and the leading ten covering over 9.5%. Prior to sequencing, the ViraFEST assay stimulated PBMC with viral peptide pools, which expanded the antigen-specific CD4+ T cells. Scientists isolated CD4+ T cells after an approximately 9-day culture period ended. No vaccinee had earlier SARS-CoV-2 infection, and nucleocapsid antibodies were negative. On this clone: Its cognate antigen is unknown.

This TCR came from a human donor who received a COVID-19 vaccine. This sequence joins TRBV10-3 and TRBJ1-3; D remains ambiguous. The sample consisted of CD4+ T cells from PBMCs cultured with SARS-CoV-2 spike peptides, taken before COVID-19 vaccination. CDR3 nucleotides: TGTGCCATCAGTGATAGGGTTGTACCGGGTACAGATCTCTCTGGAAACACCATATATTTT. Encoded protein: CAISDRVVPGTDLSGNTIYF.